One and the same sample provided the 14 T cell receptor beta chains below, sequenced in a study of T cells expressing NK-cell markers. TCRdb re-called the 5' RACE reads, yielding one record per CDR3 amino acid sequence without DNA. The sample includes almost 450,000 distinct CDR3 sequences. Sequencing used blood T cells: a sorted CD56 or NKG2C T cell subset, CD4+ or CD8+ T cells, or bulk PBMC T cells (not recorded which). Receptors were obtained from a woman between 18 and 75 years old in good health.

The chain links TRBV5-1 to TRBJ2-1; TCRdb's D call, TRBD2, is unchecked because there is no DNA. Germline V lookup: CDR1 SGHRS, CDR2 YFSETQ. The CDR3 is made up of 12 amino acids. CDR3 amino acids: CASSAEVNEQFF.

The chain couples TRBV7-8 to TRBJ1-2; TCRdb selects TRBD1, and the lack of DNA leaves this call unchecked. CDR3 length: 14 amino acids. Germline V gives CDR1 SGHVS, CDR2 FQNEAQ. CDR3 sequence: CANRKIEGAEGYTF. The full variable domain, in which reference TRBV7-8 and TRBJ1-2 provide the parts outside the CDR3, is GAGVSQSPRYKVAKRGQDVALRCDPISGHVSLFWYQQALGQGPEFLTYFQNEAQLDKSGLPSDRFFAERPEGSVSTLKIQRTQQEDSAVYLCANRKIEGAEGYTFGSGTRLTVV.

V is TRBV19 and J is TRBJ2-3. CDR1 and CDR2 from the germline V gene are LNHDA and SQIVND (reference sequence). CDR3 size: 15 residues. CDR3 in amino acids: CASTIAGQGTDTQYF.

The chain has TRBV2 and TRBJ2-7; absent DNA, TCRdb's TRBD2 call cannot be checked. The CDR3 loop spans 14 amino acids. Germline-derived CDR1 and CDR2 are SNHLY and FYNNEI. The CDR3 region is CATQTGTKAYEQYF. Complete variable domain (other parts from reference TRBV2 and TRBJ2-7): EPEVTQTPSHQVTQMGQEVILRCVPISNHLYFYWYRQILGQKVEFLVSFYNNEISEKSEIFDDQFSVERPDGSNFTLKIRSTKLEDSAMYFCATQTGTKAYEQYFGPGTRLTVT.

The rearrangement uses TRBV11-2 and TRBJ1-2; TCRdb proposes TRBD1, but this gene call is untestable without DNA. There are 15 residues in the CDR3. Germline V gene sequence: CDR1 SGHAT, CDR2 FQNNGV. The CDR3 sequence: CASSLEDRRLYGYTF.

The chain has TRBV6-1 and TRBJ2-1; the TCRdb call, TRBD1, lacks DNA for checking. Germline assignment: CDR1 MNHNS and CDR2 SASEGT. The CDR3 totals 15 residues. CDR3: CASRRTGLSYNEQFF.

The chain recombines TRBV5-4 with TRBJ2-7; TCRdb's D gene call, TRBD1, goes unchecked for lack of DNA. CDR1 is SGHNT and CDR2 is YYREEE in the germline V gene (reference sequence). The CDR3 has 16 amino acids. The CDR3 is CASRNARDRGRGEQYF. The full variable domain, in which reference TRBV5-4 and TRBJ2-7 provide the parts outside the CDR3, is ETGVTQSPTHLIKTRGQQVTLRCSSQSGHNTVSWYQQALGQGPQFIFQYYREEENGRGNFPPRFSGLQFPNYSSELNVNALELDDSALYLCASRNARDRGRGEQYFGPGTRLTVT.

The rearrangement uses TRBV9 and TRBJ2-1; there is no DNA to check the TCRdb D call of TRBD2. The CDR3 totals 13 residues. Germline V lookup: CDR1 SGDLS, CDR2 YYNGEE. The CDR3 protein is CATRTGLDNEQFF.

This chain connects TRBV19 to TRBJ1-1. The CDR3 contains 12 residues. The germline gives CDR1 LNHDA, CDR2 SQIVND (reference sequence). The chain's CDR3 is CASSDREPEAFF. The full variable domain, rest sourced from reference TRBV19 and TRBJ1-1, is DGGITQSPKYLFRKEGQNVTLSCEQNLNHDAMYWYRQDPGQGLRLIYYSQIVNDFQKGDIAEGYSVSREKKESFPLTVTSAQKNPTAFYLCASSDREPEAFFGQGTRLTVV.

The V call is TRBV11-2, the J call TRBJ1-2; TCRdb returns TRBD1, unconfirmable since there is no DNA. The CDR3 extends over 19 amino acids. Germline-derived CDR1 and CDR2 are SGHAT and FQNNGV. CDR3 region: CASSPQRTGGLMGYYGYTF.

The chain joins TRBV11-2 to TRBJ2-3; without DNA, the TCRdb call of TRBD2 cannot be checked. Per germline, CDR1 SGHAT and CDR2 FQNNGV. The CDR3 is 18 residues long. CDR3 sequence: CASRNRVGGGAGTDTQYF. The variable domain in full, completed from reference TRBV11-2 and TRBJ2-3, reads EAGVAQSPRYKIIEKRQSVAFWCNPISGHATLYWYQQILGQGPKLLIQFQNNGVVDDSQLPKDRFSAERLKGVDSTLKIQPAKLEDSAVYLCASRNRVGGGAGTDTQYFGPGTRLTVL.

The CDR3: CASSLEVGGYGYTF. The chain joins TRBV5-5 to TRBJ1-2; the D gene TCRdb calls, TRBD1, cannot be checked with no DNA. Germline loops: CDR1 SGHKS, CDR2 YYEKEE (reference sequence). This CDR3 comprises 14 residues.

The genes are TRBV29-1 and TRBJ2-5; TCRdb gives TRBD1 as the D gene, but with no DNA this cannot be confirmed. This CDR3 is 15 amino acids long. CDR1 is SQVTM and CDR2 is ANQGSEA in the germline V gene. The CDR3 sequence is CSVEDLIGGGETQYF.

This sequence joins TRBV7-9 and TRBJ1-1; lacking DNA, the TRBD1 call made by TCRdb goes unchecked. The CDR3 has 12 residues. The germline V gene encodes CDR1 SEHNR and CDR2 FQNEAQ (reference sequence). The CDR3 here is CASSHDSFEAFF. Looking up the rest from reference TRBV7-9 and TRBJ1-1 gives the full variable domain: DTGVSQNPRHKITKRGQNVTFRCDPISEHNRLYWYRQTLGQGPEFLTYFQNEAQLEKSRLLSDRFSAERPKGSFSTLEIQRTEQGDSAMYLCASSHDSFEAFFGQGTRLTVV.